This TCR beta chain is drawn from a study of cytomegalovirus exposure and HLA in healthy donors (TCRdb year 2017). For the wider study: An earlier analysis of several hundred of the donors reported 276 Gb of sequence data and 95 million to 130 million unique TCR beta sequences obtained from approximately 180 million T cells. An early release covering around 630 HLA-typed donors comprised about 290 gigabases of sequencing data and roughly 86 million unique TCR sequences. Among the approximately 400 genotyped donors, approximately 76% belonged to the genetic ancestry cluster associated with self-reported Caucasian donors. The aim of the study was to test whether cataloging public T cell receptors could identify signatures of past pathogen exposure. The T cell repertoires of 666 subjects were profiled by immunosequencing and related to cytomegalovirus serostatus. Along with the roughly 670-subject first cohort, a separate validation cohort of over 90 different subjects was used. High-throughput TCR immunosequencing, statistical association of individual TCRs with disease status, and machine learning were combined to predict cytomegalovirus infection status. A later analysis re-analyzed previously published TCR beta repertoires from 600 to 850 donors and added high-resolution HLA genotyping to study TCR occurrence patterns. The later analysis used no new phenotypic data to find candidate immune exposures, relying instead on TCR beta sequences and their occurrence across donors. An earlier analysis of approximately 630 of the donors applied high-throughput TCR beta sequencing to assess whether each TCR beta V gene segment acted as functional or pseudogenic. Alongside the repertoire data, information on donor age, sex, ethnicity and CMV serostatus was compiled. In a later genetic analysis, genome-wide SNP genotypes for about three fifths of the roughly 670 donors were used, and that subset was treated as a discovery cohort. All discovery cohort repertoires had been generated on a single sequencing platform. HLA typing covered class I and class II loci at four-digit resolution. The number of typed donors differed by locus: about 629-640 for A, B, C, DRB1 and DQB1; roughly 510 for DQA1; about 600 for DPA1; and around 470 for DPB1. About five DR-DQ haplotypes were handled as single units for association and clustering, since linkage in the cohort was strong. Across approximately 420 genotyped donors of the cohort, an average of approximately 220,000 unique TCR beta nucleotide sequences per donor were sequenced, and roughly 20% of those sequences were non-productive. Paper-wide results and their limitations: Compared with the roughly 670-donor mean, donors in an Asian-associated ancestry cluster had fewer N-insertions in productive TCRs, according to a later genetic analysis. Compared with equally common non-associated chains, HLA-associated TCR beta chains in a later analysis were more clonally expanded and had lower generation probabilities. In vitro tests confirmed that a few of the cytomegalovirus-associated TCR beta chains recognize cytomegalovirus antigens. The presence/absence analyses assumed that sequencing depth was roughly uniform across donors, and that assumption may not be true. The cohort was sequenced for TCR beta chains only, and without alpha or paired-chain data the features that could be detected were limited. A further reported finding was that TCR beta sequences accurately predicted the HLA-A and HLA-B alleles for most subjects in the first cohort. In the study, 150 to 200 TCR beta chains were listed as associated with cytomegalovirus. According to the authors, the approach could potentially be generalized to other disease states and immunological phenotypes. Linkage disequilibrium might explain the correlated functional status among segregating V segments, but an unknown experimental factor could not be ruled out. The classifier was reported to diagnose cytomegalovirus status with high specificity and sensitivity in both the original and validation cohorts. HLA typing was unavailable for some donors at each locus, so association tests used only the typed subset. V-gene and J-gene trimming of TCR beta chains was associated with a missense DCLRE1C variant in a later genetic analysis, and the association was replicated in an independent cohort. When HLA alleles, especially DR and DQ, strongly co-occurred, attributing TCR associations to individual alleles was difficult. Because counts were too low, seventeen rarely observed V segments, including chromosome 9 orphons, were left out of the earlier analysis of some 600 of the donors. A later analysis found that TCR association rates varied across HLA loci, with DRB1 alleles showing the most associated TCRs and HLA-C alleles the fewest. In a later analysis, most CMV-associated TCR beta chains were found to appear HLA-restricted, with HLA associations seemingly driven largely by CMV exposure. Immune exposure information for the cohort was limited to CMV serostatus. A later analysis associated about 18,000 TCR beta sequences with specific HLA alleles at a false discovery rate of 0.05. Most TCR sequences were observed very rarely across donors, whereas some public TCRs were present in many individuals. A cluster of highly shared sequence variants was judged likely to represent a technical artifact of the sequencing pipeline. An earlier analysis of approximately 500 of the donors showed that most TCR beta V segments appeared in productive rearrangements either about 87% or about 30% of the time, which broadly matched IMGT annotations. A later analysis reported that several top co-occurrence clusters appeared linked to parvovirus B19, influenza, CMV and Epstein-Barr virus.

A word on this clone: The antigen this receptor binds is unknown.

The method behind the library was the immunoSEQ multiplex PCR assay. For the multiplex PCR, a mixture combining 60 forward primers for TCR Vbeta segments and 13 reverse primers for TCR Jbeta segments was used. The CDR3 region of rearranged TCR beta genes was amplified from genomic DNA by a multiplex PCR assay. The Illumina HiSeq System was used to sequence the amplified TCR beta libraries as 87-base-pair reads. The authors processed their data as follows. Across the 600 to 700 repertoires, a later analysis counted roughly 84 million unique TCR beta chains, roughly 11 million of which were shared by at least two donors. Raw reads were error-corrected and collapsed into unique sequences with a nearest-neighbor algorithm that merged closely related sequences to remove PCR and sequencing errors. To assign V, D and J gene segments, CDR3 sequences were aligned to IMGT reference sequences. For a sequence to be retained, a match of at least six nucleotides to both a V gene segment and a J gene segment was required. Rearrangements were called productive when the CDR3 lacked stop codons and stayed in frame with V and J; all others were non-productive. Following IMGT convention, CDR3 was defined as the stretch from the second conserved V-encoded cysteine to the conserved J-encoded phenylalanine. In an earlier analysis of around 640 of the donors, sequences lacking an unambiguous match to a single V gene segment were excluded. In an earlier analysis of around 590 of the donors, a V segment was called functional when productive rearrangements were above 56.7%, and segregating when the standard deviation between donors exceeded 5%. A statistical classification framework was built to diagnose cytomegalovirus status from the catalog of TCR beta chain sequences. A later analysis assigned V and J genes by comparing TCR nucleotide sequences with IMGT/GENE-DB human TR gene sequences. A later analysis assigned CDR3 sequences and most-parsimonious VDJ recombination scenarios with the TCRdist pipeline. In a later analysis, each TCR beta chain was defined by its CDR3 amino acid sequence together with its V-gene family, and reads without a unique V-gene family were excluded. To address suspected cross-contamination and a sequencing artifact, a later analysis removed 592 highly shared, low-generation-probability nucleotide sequences. In a later analysis, a clonal expansion index was calculated for each public chain from normalized within-repertoire ranks of inferred template counts. A later analysis computed generation probabilities with a VDJ recombination model fitted to out-of-frame rearrangements, and checked the results against IGoR. Hypergeometric tests were used in a later analysis to score TCR-TCR, TCR-HLA and TCR-CMV co-occurrence, with a repertoire-size bias correction applied to the TCR pairs. To estimate false discovery rates, a later analysis permuted the HLA or CMV assignments 20 times. In a later analysis, co-occurring TCRs were grouped with DBSCAN, and TCRdist sequence similarity was added when clustering was performed within HLA-allele-positive subsets. For co-occurrence clustering, repertoires with fewer than 30,000 or more than 120,000 public chains were excluded, along with 4 to 6 repertoires with anomalous nucleotide sharing. The table comes from immuneACCESS by way of TCRdb, which keeps in-frame sequences with V and J called. Part of the clones is missing from these tables; in studies checked, under half for an unresolved V gene and the rest for unknown reasons. V, J and clone size derive from that table, while D and trimming were established from the DNA sequence. The table held for this sample gives about 210,000 clones. Clones ranked in the top ten supply more than 0.75% of the sample.

The cohort was made up of roughly 670 healthy bone marrow donors. At the time of sampling, every cohort member was nominally healthy, though immune exposures that went unrecorded were likely present. The donor tested CMV seropositive, placing the donor among the roughly 300 seropositive members of the cohort. Each donor provided a peripheral blood sample, and peripheral blood mononuclear cells were used for TCR beta sequencing. The Qiagen DNeasy Blood Extraction Kit was used to extract genomic DNA from the blood cell samples. The sample comprised PBMCs. The clonotype comes from a young woman in good health and CMV-seropositive.

The nucleotide sequence reads as follows: TGTGCCATCCCAAAGGGGACAGGACCCTACGAGCAGTACTTC. This encodes CAIPKGTGPYEQYF. The chain was built from TRBV10-3 and TRBJ2-7, with 8 bases matching TRBD1. As encoded in the germline V gene, CDR1 is ENHRY while CDR2 is SYGVKD. Spanning cysteine to phenylalanine, the CDR3 consists of 14 amino acids. Of all the DNA, just the CDR3 is kept, 42 bases in frame from base 1. V has 8 bases trimmed and J has 2 bases trimmed; junction bases matching no gene number 8.